The following is a T cell receptor (beta chain) sequence with its context. Its matching antigen is unknown. Sequencing used immunoSEQ multiplex PCR; TCRdb keeps in-frame clones, though not all of them. The sample yields approximately 51,000 clones, more than 75% seen once. The source of the sample is a study of PD-L1 blockade in urothelial cancer. Study as a whole: Starting in the mid-2010s, patients were given atezolizumab (1,200 mg intravenously every 3 weeks). In terms of prior chemotherapy, patients had received 0 to 3 regimens.

Germline assignment: CDR1 MNHEY and CDR2 SMNVEV (reference sequence). The CDR3 loop spans 18 amino acids. Trimming pared 3 bases from V and 6 bases from J, leaving 26 bases between. General observations from the study: Durable-benefit patients had greater expansion of tumor-associated blood clones at 3 weeks.

The clonotype was recovered from a man aged 55 to 70 with urothelial cancer. The sequencing here drew on PBMCs, taken around atezolizumab (anti-PD-L1) treatment. V is TRBV27 and J is TRBJ1-2, with a tentative D call TRBD1 (5 bases). The CDR3 region has the DNA TGTGCCAGCAGTTTCCTGTGGGGGGTCGGGAAAGGGGCAGATGGCTACACCTTC. The encoded protein is CASSFLWGVGKGADGYTF.